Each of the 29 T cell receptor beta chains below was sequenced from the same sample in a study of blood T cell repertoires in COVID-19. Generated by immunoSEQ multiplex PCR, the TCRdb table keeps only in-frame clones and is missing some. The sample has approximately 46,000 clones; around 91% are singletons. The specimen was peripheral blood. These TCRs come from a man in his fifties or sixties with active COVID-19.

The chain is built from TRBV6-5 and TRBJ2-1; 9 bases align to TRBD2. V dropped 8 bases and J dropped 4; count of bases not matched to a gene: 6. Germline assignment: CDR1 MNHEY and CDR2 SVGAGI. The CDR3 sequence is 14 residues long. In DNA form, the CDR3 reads TGTGCCAGCCCCCCAGCGGGGGGTTACAATGAGCAGTTCTTC. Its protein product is CASPPAGGYNEQFF.

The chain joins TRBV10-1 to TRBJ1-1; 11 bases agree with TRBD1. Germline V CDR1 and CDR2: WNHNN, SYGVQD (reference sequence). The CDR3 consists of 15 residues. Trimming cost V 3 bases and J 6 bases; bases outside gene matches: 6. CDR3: CASSDYGQGASEAFF. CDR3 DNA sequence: TGCGCCAGCAGTGATTACGGACAGGGGGCTTCTGAAGCTTTCTTT.

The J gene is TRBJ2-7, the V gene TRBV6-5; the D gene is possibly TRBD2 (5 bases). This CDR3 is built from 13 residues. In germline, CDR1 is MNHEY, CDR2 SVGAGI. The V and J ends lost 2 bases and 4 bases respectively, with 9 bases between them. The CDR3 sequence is CASSYDGGYEQYF. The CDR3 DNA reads TGTGCCAGCAGTTACGACGGAGGATACGAGCAGTACTTC.

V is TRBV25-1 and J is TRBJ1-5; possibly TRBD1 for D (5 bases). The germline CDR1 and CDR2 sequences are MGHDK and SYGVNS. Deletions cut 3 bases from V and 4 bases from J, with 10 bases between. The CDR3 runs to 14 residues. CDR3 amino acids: CASSDIDRNQPQHF. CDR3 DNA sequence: TGTGCCAGCAGTGATATCGACAGAAATCAGCCCCAGCATTTT.

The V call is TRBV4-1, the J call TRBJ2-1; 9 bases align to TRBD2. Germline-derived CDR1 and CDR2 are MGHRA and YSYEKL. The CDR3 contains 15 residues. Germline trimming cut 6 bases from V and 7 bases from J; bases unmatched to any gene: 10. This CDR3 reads CASSTAGGQWNEQFF. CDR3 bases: TGCGCCAGCAGTACGGCGGGGGGGCAATGGAATGAGCAGTTCTTC.

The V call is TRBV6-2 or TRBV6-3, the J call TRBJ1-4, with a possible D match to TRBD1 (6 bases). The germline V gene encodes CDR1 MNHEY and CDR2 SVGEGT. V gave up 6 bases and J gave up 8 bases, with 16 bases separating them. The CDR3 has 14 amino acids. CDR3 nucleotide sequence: TGTGCCAGCAGCACCTCAGGACAGCGAGAAAAACTGTTTTTT. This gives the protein CASSTSGQREKLFF.

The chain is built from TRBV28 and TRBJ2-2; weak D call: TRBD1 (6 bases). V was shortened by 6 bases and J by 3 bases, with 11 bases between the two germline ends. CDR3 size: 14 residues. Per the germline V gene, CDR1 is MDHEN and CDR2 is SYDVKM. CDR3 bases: TGTGCCAGCAGAACGCACAGGGACACCGGGGAGCTGTTTTTT. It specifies CASRTHRDTGELFF.

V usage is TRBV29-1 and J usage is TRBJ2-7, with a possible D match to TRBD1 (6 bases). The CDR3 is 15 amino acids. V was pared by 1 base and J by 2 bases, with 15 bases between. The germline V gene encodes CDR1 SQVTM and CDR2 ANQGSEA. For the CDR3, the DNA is TGCAGCGTTGAAGGGGCAGGGGCCGGGCCCTACGAGCAGTACTTC. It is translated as CSVEGAGAGPYEQYF.

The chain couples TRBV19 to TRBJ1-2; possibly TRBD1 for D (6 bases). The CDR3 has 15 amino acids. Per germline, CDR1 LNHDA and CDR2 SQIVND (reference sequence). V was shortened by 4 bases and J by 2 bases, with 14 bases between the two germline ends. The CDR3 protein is CASSSNGQSNYGYTF. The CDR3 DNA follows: TGTGCCAGTAGTAGCAACGGACAGAGCAACTATGGCTACACCTTC.

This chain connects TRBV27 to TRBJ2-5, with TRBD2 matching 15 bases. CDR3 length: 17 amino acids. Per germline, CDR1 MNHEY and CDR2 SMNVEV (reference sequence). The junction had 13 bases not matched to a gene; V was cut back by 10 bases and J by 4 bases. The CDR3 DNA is TGTGCCACCGCGCCAGGGACTAGCGGGGGGCGGGGAGAGACCCAGTACTTC. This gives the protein CATAPGTSGGRGETQYF.

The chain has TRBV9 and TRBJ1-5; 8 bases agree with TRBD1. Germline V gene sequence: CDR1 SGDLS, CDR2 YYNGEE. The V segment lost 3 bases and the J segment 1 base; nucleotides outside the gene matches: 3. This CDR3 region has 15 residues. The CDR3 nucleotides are TGTGCCAGCAGCGAGGGGACAGGAAGCAATCAGCCCCAGCATTTT. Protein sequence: CASSEGTGSNQPQHF.

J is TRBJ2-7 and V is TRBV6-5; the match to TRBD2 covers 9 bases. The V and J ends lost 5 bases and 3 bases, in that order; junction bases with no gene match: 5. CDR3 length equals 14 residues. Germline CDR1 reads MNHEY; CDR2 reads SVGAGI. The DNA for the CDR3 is TGTGCCAGCAGTAGCGGGGGGACGGTCTACGAGCAGTACTTC. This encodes CASSSGGTVYEQYF.

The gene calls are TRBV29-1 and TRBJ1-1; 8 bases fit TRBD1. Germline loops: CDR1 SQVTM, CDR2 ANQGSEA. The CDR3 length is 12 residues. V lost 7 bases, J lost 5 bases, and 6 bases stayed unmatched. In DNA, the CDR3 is TGCAGCGCGGACAGGGAGATAACTGAAGCTTTCTTT. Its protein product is CSADREITEAFF.

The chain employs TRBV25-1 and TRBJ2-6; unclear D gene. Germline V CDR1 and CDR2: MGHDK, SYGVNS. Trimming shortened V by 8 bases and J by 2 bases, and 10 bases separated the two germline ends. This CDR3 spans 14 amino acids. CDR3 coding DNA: TGTGCCAGCCAGACCGCGGCTGGGGCCAACGTCCTGACTTTC. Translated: CASQTAAGANVLTF.

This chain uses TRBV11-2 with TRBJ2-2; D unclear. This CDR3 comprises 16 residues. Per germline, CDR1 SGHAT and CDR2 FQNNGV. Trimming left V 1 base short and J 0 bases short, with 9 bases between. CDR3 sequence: CASSLVLGANTGELFF. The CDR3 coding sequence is TGTGCCAGCAGCTTAGTGCTAGGAGCGAACACCGGGGAGCTGTTTTTT.

CDR3 coding DNA: TGTGCCAGCAGCTCGGACAGGGTCGGCGAGCAGTACTTC. This gives the protein CASSSDRVGEQYF. The chain carries TRBV7-3 and TRBJ2-7; 8 positions agree with TRBD1. Germline V gene lookup returns CDR1 SGHTA and CDR2 FQGTGA. Trimming removed 4 bases from V and 6 bases from J; junction bases left unmatched: 5. The CDR3 loop spans 13 amino acids.

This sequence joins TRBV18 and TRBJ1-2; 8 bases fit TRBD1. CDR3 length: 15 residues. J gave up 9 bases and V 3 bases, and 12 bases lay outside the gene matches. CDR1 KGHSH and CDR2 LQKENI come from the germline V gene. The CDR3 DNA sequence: TGTGCCAGCTCACCTCCGGGACAGGCTTTTAGCAGCTACACCTTC. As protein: CASSPPGQAFSSYTF.

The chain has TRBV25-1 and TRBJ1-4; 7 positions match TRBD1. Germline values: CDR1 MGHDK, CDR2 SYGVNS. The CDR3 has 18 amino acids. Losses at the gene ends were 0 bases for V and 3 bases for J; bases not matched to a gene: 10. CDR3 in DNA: TGTGCCAGCAGTGAATATGAGGGGGCGGGTGAAGCTAATGAAAAACTGTTTTTT. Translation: CASSEYEGAGEANEKLFF.

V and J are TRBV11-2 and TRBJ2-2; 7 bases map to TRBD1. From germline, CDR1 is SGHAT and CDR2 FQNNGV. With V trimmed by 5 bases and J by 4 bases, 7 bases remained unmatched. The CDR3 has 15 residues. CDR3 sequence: CASSRLGQSTGELFF. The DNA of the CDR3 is TGTGCCAGCAGCCGACTGGGACAGAGCACCGGGGAGCTGTTTTTT. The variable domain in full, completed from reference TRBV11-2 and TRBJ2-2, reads EAGVAQSPRYKIIEKRQSVAFWCNPISGHATLYWYQQILGQGPKLLIQFQNNGVVDDSQLPKDRFSAERLKGVDSTLKIQPAKLEDSAVYLCASSRLGQSTGELFFGEGSRLTVL.

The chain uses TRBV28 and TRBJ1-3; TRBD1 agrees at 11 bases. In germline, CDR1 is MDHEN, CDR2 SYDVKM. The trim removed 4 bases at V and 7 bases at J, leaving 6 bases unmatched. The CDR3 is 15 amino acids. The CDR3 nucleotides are TGTGCCAGCAGTTCCCCGGGACAGGGGGGTAACACCATATATTTT. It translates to CASSSPGQGGNTIYF.

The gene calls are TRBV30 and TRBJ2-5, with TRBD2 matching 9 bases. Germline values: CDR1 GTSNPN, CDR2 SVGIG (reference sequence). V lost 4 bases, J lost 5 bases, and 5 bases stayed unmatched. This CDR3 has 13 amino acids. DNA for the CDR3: TGTGCCTGGAACCTACTAGCGGGTGAGACCCAGTACTTC. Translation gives CAWNLLAGETQYF. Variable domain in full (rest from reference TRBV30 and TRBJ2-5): SQTIHQWPATLVQPVGSPLSLECTVEGTSNPNLYWYRQAAGRGLQLLFYSVGIGQISSEVPQNLSASRPQDRQFILSSKKLLLSDSGFYLCAWNLLAGETQYFGPGTRLLVL.

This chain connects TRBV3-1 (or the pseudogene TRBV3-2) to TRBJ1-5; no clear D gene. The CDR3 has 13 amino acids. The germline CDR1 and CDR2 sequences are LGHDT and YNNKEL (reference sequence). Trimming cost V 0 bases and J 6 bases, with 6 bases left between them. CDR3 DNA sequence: TGTGCCAGCAGCCAAGATCTAAGTCAGCCCCAGCATTTT. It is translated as CASSQDLSQPQHF.

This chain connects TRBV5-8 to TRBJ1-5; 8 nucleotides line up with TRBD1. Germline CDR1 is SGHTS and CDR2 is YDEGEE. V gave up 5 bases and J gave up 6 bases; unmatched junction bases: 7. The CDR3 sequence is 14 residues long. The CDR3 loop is CASRGRGQVQPQHF. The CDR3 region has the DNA TGTGCCAGCAGAGGTAGGGGACAGGTTCAGCCCCAGCATTTT.

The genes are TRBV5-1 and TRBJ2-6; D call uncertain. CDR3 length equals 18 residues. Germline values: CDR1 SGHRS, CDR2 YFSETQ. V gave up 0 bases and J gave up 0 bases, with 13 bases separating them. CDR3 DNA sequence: TGCGCCAGCAGCTTGGACACAAGTCCTGCCTCTGGGGCCAACGTCCTGACTTTC. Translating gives CASSLDTSPASGANVLTF.

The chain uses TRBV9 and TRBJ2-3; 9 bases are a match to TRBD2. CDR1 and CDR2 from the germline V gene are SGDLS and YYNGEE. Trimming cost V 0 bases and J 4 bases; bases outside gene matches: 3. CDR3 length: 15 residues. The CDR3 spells CASSVGGGGADTQYF. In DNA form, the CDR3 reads TGTGCCAGCAGCGTAGGCGGGGGGGGCGCAGATACGCAGTATTTT.

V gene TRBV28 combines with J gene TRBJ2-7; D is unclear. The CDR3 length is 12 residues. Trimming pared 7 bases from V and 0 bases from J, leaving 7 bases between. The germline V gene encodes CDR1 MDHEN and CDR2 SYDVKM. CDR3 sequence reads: CASTRSSYEQYF. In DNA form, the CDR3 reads TGTGCCAGCACTAGGAGCTCCTACGAGCAGTACTTC.

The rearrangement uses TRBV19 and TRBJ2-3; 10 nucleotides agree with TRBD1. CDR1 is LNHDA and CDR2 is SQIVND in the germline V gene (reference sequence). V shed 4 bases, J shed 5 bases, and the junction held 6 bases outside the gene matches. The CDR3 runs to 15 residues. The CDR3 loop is CASSTDRGRRDTQYF. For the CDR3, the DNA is TGTGCCAGTAGTACAGACAGGGGGCGAAGAGATACGCAGTATTTT. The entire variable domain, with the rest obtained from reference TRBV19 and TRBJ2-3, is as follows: DGGITQSPKYLFRKEGQNVTLSCEQNLNHDAMYWYRQDPGQGLRLIYYSQIVNDFQKGDIAEGYSVSREKKESFPLTVTSAQKNPTAFYLCASSTDRGRRDTQYFGPGTRLTVL.

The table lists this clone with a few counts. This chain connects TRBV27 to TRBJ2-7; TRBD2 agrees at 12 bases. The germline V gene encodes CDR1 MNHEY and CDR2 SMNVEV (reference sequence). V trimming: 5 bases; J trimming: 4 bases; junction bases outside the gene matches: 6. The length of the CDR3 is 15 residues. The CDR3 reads CASSLTSGGIYEQYF. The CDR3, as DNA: TGTGCCAGCAGTCTAACTAGCGGGGGGATATACGAGCAGTACTTC.

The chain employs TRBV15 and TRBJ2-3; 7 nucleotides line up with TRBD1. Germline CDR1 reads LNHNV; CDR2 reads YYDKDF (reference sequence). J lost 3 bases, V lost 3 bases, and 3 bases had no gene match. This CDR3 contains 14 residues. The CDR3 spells CATSSPQGTDTQYF. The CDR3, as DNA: TGTGCCACCAGCAGTCCACAGGGGACAGATACGCAGTATTTT. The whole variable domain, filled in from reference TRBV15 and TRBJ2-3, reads DAMVIQNPRYQVTQFGKPVTLSCSQTLNHNVMYWYQQKSSQAPKLLFHYYDKDFNNEADTPDNFQSRRPNTSFCFLDIRSPGLGDTAMYLCATSSPQGTDTQYFGPGTRLTVL.